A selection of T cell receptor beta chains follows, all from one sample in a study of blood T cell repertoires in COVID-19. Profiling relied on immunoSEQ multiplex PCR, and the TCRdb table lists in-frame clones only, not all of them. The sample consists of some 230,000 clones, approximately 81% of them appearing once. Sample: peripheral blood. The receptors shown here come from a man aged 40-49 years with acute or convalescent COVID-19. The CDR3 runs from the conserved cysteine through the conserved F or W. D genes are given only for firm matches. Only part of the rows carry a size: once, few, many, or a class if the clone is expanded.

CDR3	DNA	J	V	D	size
CASEEGTDTQYF	TGTGCCAGCGAAGAGGGCACAGATACGCAGTATTTT	TRBJ2-3	TRBV28	.	.
CASSFRTGRAFF	TGTGCCAGTAGTTTTCGGACAGGGCGGGCTTTCTTT	TRBJ1-1	TRBV19	TRBD1	.
CASSSGGAQETQYF	TGTGCCAGCAGCTCTGGCGGGGCTCAAGAGACCCAGTACTTC	TRBJ2-5	TRBV5-4	.	once
CATGRAAGTSTGELFF	TGTGCCACCGGCAGGGCGGCAGGTACATCCACCGGGGAGCTGTTTTTT	TRBJ2-2	TRBV24-1	.	.
CASSHRLDRATYEQYF	TGCGCCAGCAGCCACCGACTAGACAGGGCAACCTACGAGCAGTACTTC	TRBJ2-7	TRBV4-1	.	once
CASSSPGQGTYEQYF	TGTGCCAGCAGCTCACCGGGACAGGGGACCTACGAGCAGTACTTC	TRBJ2-7	TRBV21-1	.	.
CASSPQYLAGDNEQFF	TGTGCCAGCAGCCCCCAGTACCTAGCGGGGGACAATGAGCAGTTCTTC	TRBJ2-1	TRBV9	TRBD2	once
CASSLAGGAFVQYF	TGTGCCAGCAGTTTGGCGGGGGGTGCTTTCGTTCAGTACTTC	TRBJ2-4	TRBV28	TRBD2	.
CASSLWTDGNQPQHF	TGTGCCAGCAGCCTCTGGACAGACGGTAATCAGCCCCAGCATTTT	TRBJ1-5	TRBV5-4	.	.
CASSLQELTEQFF	TGTGCCAGCAGCTTGCAGGAACTTACTGAGCAGTTCTTC	TRBJ2-1	TRBV7-2	.	.
CASSYSVAGAGGYTF	TGTGCCAGCAGTTACTCCGTCGCAGGGGCGGGTGGCTACACCTTC	TRBJ1-2	TRBV6-5	.	.
CASSEYGLADNEQFF	TGTGCCAGCAGTGAATACGGCCTAGCGGACAATGAGCAGTTCTTC	TRBJ2-1	TRBV25-1	TRBD2	.
CASSASGGAEAFF	TGTGCCAGCAGCGCATCTGGGGGGGCTGAAGCTTTCTTT	TRBJ1-1	TRBV11-1	.	once
CASSQNRDRGRSPLHF	TGTGCCAGCAGCCAGAACCGGGACAGGGGGCGATCACCCCTCCACTTT	TRBJ1-6	TRBV6-2/TRBV6-3	TRBD1	once
CASSSFPGYDTEAFF	TGCGCCAGCAGCTCGTTCCCGGGGTATGACACTGAAGCTTTCTTT	TRBJ1-1	TRBV5-1	.	.
CASSQLGSSYNSPLHF	TGTGCCAGCAGTCAGTTGGGGAGCTCCTATAATTCACCCCTCCACTTT	TRBJ1-6	TRBV28	.	.
CASNPQGLAVNEQFF	TGTGCCAGCAACCCTCAGGGACTAGCCGTAAATGAGCAGTTCTTC	TRBJ2-1	TRBV5-8	TRBD2	.
CSVEDGAGWGYTF	TGCAGCGTTGAAGATGGGGCAGGGTGGGGCTACACCTTC	TRBJ1-2	TRBV29-1	.	.
CSASTGQANEQFF	TGCAGTGCTAGTACGGGACAGGCCAATGAGCAGTTCTTC	TRBJ2-1	TRBV20-1	TRBD1	.
CATSLGGQETQYF	TGTGCCACCAGCTTGGGGGGGCAAGAGACCCAGTACTTC	TRBJ2-5	TRBV15	TRBD2	.
CASSFSGFTGELFF	TGTGCCAGCAGTTTTTCAGGGTTCACCGGGGAGCTGTTTTTT	TRBJ2-2	TRBV27	.	once
CAWAGWTGGGSYSANYGYTF	TGTGCCTGGGCGGGCTGGACAGGAGGGGGTTCGTATTCGGCTAACTATGGCTACACCTTC	TRBJ1-2	TRBV30	TRBD1	.
CASSSRMNTEAFF	TGTGCCAGCAGCTCGCGAATGAACACTGAAGCTTTCTTT	TRBJ1-1	TRBV7-2	.	.
CASSEVQGAHYGYTF	TGTGCCAGCAGTGAAGTTCAGGGGGCACACTATGGCTACACCTTC	TRBJ1-2	TRBV6-1	TRBD1	.
CASSYSFIGTGGAPELFF	TGTGCCAGCAGTTACTCCTTCATCGGGACAGGGGGGGCTCCGGAGCTGTTTTTT	TRBJ2-2	TRBV6-2/TRBV6-3	TRBD1	.
CATSDPGQGGETQYF	TGTGCCACCAGTGATCCGGGACAGGGGGGGGAGACCCAGTACTTC	TRBJ2-5	TRBV24-1	TRBD1	.
CASSSGLASTDTQYF	TGTGCCAGCAGCTCTGGACTAGCGAGCACAGATACGCAGTATTTT	TRBJ2-3	TRBV11-1	TRBD2	.
CASTFGQGSYEQYF	TGTGCCAGCACCTTCGGACAGGGCTCCTACGAGCAGTACTTC	TRBJ2-7	TRBV28	TRBD1	.
CASSPPGETQYF	TGTGCCAGCAGTCCCCCGGGGGAGACCCAGTACTTC	TRBJ2-5	TRBV3-1/TRBV3-2	.	.
CASSVAGFDYGYTF	TGTGCCAGTAGTGTTGCAGGGTTTGACTATGGCTACACCTTC	TRBJ1-2	TRBV19	.	.
CASSLSWGPSSGYTF	TGTGCCAGCAGCTTGTCCTGGGGCCCAAGTAGCGGCTACACCTTC	TRBJ1-2	TRBV5-4	.	.
CASTSGGESSYNEQFF	TGTGCCAGCACCTCTGGAGGGGAGAGCTCCTACAATGAGCAGTTCTTC	TRBJ2-1	TRBV25-1	.	.
CASSSDRGQPQHF	TGTGCCAGCAGTTCGGACAGGGGTCAGCCCCAGCATTTT	TRBJ1-5	TRBV7-8	TRBD1	once
CASSHGGGDAGTEAFF	TGTGCCAGCAGCCATGGGGGGGGCGATGCTGGGACTGAAGCTTTCTTT	TRBJ1-1	TRBV28	.	.
CAISDPTRQVWGSPNYGYTF	TGTGCCATCAGTGATCCGACACGCCAAGTCTGGGGCAGTCCTAACTATGGCTACACCTTC	TRBJ1-2	TRBV10-3	.	.
CASSLEQGAGGYTF	TGTGCCAGCAGCTTGGAACAGGGGGCAGGTGGCTACACCTTC	TRBJ1-2	TRBV5-6	TRBD1	.
CASSQDPQSTDTQYF	TGTGCCAGCAGCCAAGACCCTCAGAGCACAGATACGCAGTATTTT	TRBJ2-3	TRBV3-1/TRBV3-2	.	.
CASSLVGQGNNQPQHF	TGTGCCAGCAGCTTGGTAGGGCAGGGAAACAATCAGCCCCAGCATTTT	TRBJ1-5	TRBV5-6	.	.
CASRKRTGRNEQYF	TGTGCCAGCAGGAAGAGGACAGGGAGGAATGAGCAGTACTTC	TRBJ2-7	TRBV5-6	TRBD1	.
CASSQGGGANTGELFF	TGTGCCAGCAGCCAAGGAGGCGGGGCGAACACCGGGGAGCTGTTTTTT	TRBJ2-2	TRBV3-1/TRBV3-2	.	.
CASSRGGIADTQYF	TGTGCCAGCAGTCGGGGGGGGATCGCAGATACGCAGTATTTT	TRBJ2-3	TRBV2	TRBD2	few
CASSDRQDRGYNSPLHF	TGTGCCAGCAGTGACCGTCAGGATAGGGGTTATAATTCACCCCTCCACTTT	TRBJ1-6	TRBV6-1	.	.
CASSLVGGVEQYF	TGTGCCAGCAGCTTAGTCGGCGGGGTCGAGCAGTACTTC	TRBJ2-7	TRBV7-2	.	.
CASSRERGPDTQYF	TGTGCCAGCAGCCGAGAGCGGGGGCCAGATACGCAGTATTTT	TRBJ2-3	TRBV7-9	TRBD2	.
CASSLISRGSMNTEAFF	TGTGCCAGCAGTTTAATTAGCAGGGGATCGATGAACACTGAAGCTTTCTTT	TRBJ1-1	TRBV28	.	.
CSMRTGMGTNYGYTF	TGCAGCATGAGGACAGGGATGGGCACTAACTATGGCTACACCTTC	TRBJ1-2	TRBV29-1	TRBD1	once
CASRVGGTSVNEQFF	TGTGCCAGCAGGGTAGGCGGGACTAGCGTCAATGAGCAGTTCTTC	TRBJ2-1	TRBV2	TRBD2	.
CASSLGQAQHF	TGTGCCAGCAGTTTGGGACAGGCCCAGCATTTT	TRBJ1-5	TRBV12-3/TRBV12-4	TRBD1	.
CASSEGGAGELFF	TGCGCCAGCAGTGAGGGAGGGGCCGGGGAGCTGTTTTTT	TRBJ2-2	TRBV10-1	.	.